These 28 T cell receptor beta chains came from one sample sequenced in a study of response to subunit inactivated influenza vaccine. TCRdb used MiXCR to reprocess the RT-PCR reads, holding one entry per CDR3 protein. The table shows 800,000 or so distinct CDR3 sequences, with around 20% occurring only once. The material was PBMCs from blood, obtained less than 6 days after vaccination. These receptors were taken from a man in his fifties who received an inactivated influenza vaccine.

The rearrangement links TRBV4-1 to TRBJ2-5; D is ambiguous. CDR3 length: 13 residues. V was shortened by 1 base and J by 5 bases, with 8 bases between the two germline ends. Germline-derived CDR1 and CDR2 are MGHRA and YSYEKL. The CDR3 here is CASSQVHVETQYF. CDR3 nucleotide sequence: TGCGCCAGCAGCCAAGTCCATGTTGAGACCCAGTACTTC.

This clonotype came up a few times. The chain is built from TRBV3-1 and TRBJ2-7, with D unclear. Looked up from germline, CDR1 is LGHDT and CDR2 is YNNKEL (reference sequence). The CDR3 has 13 residues. The V end was cut by 2 bases, the J end by 7 bases, with 12 bases between. The CDR3 nucleotides are TGTGCCAGCAGCCAACCTGGACCTAGTGAGCAGTACTTC. Residues: CASSQPGPSEQYF.

This clonotype was picked up a small number of times. The chain couples TRBV30 to TRBJ1-1, with TRBD1 as a possible D gene (5 bases). The V and J ends lost 4 bases and 0 bases respectively, with 9 bases between them. Germline CDR1 reads GTSNPN; CDR2 reads SVGIG (reference sequence). The CDR3 is 13 amino acids. CDR3 amino acids: CAWIRQMNTEAFF. CDR3 nucleotides: TGTGCCTGGATAAGACAGATGAACACTGAAGCTTTCTTT.

The chain uses TRBV20-1 and TRBJ2-2; the D is unclear. Trimming shortened V by 4 bases and J by 2 bases, and 17 bases separated the two germline ends. In germline, CDR1 is DFQATT, CDR2 SNEGSKA (reference sequence). This CDR3 is 16 amino acids long. Here the CDR3 reads CSAIDDLPLNTGELFF. Written as DNA, the CDR3 is TGCAGTGCTATCGACGACCTACCCTTAAACACCGGGGAGCTGTTTTTT.

This clonotype was detected a few times. This chain uses TRBV28 with TRBJ2-7; 10 bases align to TRBD2. Germline V CDR1 and CDR2: MDHEN, SYDVKM. V shed 2 bases and J 7 bases; nucleotides not matched to a gene: 5. CDR3 length: 14 residues. CDR3 in amino acids: CASSLTSGTGEQYF. The CDR3 DNA is TGTGCCAGCAGTTTAACTAGCGGGACGGGAGAGCAGTACTTC.

This CDR3 reads CASSMRQVSSGANVLTF. In DNA form, the CDR3 reads TGTGCCAGCAGTATGAGACAGGTTAGCTCTGGGGCCAACGTCCTGACTTTC. This chain uses TRBV28 with TRBJ2-6; D is perhaps TRBD1 (6 bases). Germline V CDR1 and CDR2: MDHEN, SYDVKM. The CDR3 is 17 residues long. Trimming shortened V by 5 bases and J by 0 bases, and 14 bases separated the two germline ends.

The rearrangement links TRBV29-1 to TRBJ2-7; the D call may be TRBD1 or TRBD2 (5 bases each). CDR3 size: 11 residues. The germline V gene encodes CDR1 SQVTM and CDR2 ANQGSEA. The V and J ends lost 6 bases and 4 bases respectively, with 10 bases between them. The CDR3 DNA reads TGCAGCGTGAGCTGGGGGTACGAGCAGTACTTC. Translation: CSVSWGYEQYF.

This clonotype was counted between two and nine times. The V gene is TRBV27, the J gene TRBJ2-1; 13 bases are a match to TRBD2. V shed 5 bases and J 4 bases; nucleotides not matched to a gene: 5. The CDR3 extends over 16 amino acids. Germline V CDR1 and CDR2: MNHEY, SMNVEV (reference sequence). The CDR3 region has the DNA TGTGCCAGCAGTACCCGGACTAGCGGGGGTTACAATGAGCAGTTCTTC. It codes for CASSTRTSGGYNEQFF.

This clonotype was detected a few times. The chain joins TRBV5-6 to TRBJ2-7; D uncertain. The V and J ends lost 1 base and 1 base respectively, with 6 bases between them. This CDR3 is 13 amino acids long. Germline V gene lookup returns CDR1 SGHDT and CDR2 YYEEEE. In nucleotides, the CDR3 is TGTGCCAGCAGCTTGATGAGGTCCTACGAGCAGTACTTC. Translating gives CASSLMRSYEQYF.

This clonotype has a count of ten or more. The chain combines TRBV11-2 with TRBJ2-7; 9 nucleotides match TRBD2. Germline-derived CDR1 and CDR2 are SGHAT and FQNNGV. The CDR3 is 14 amino acids. V lost 4 bases and J lost 9; bases outside the gene matches: 10. CDR3 coding DNA: TGTGCCAGCAGCTCAAAAGCGGGAGGTTTGATGCAGTACTTC. The encoded protein is CASSSKAGGLMQYF.

This rearrangement joins TRBV5-1 to TRBJ2-7; 13 nucleotides agree with TRBD2. CDR1 SGHRS and CDR2 YFSETQ come from the germline V gene. J lost 2 bases, V lost 4 bases, and 6 bases had no gene match. CDR3 length equals 16 residues. CDR3 loop: CASSKGLAGRTYEQYF. The DNA of the CDR3 is TGCGCCAGCAGCAAGGGACTAGCGGGACGCACCTACGAGCAGTACTTC. The variable domain in full, with the rest retrieved from reference TRBV5-1 and TRBJ2-7, is KAGVTQTPRYLIKTRGQQVTLSCSPISGHRSVSWYQQTPGQGLQFLFEYFSETQRNKGNFPGRFSGRQFSNSRSEMNVSTLELGDSALYLCASSKGLAGRTYEQYFGPGTRLTVT.

This clonotype was found a few times. The V call is TRBV29-1, the J call TRBJ2-1; D unresolved. The CDR3 is 14 residues long. Germline loops: CDR1 SQVTM, CDR2 ANQGSEA. Trimming took 2 bases from V and 5 from J, leaving 13 bases between them. CDR3 bases: TGCAGCGTTGAATTCCGACTGGGAAACAATGAGCAGTTCTTC. Its protein product is CSVEFRLGNNEQFF.

The chain has TRBV12-3 or TRBV12-4 and TRBJ2-3, with 11 bases fitting TRBD2. The junction had 3 bases not matched to a gene; V was cut back by 3 bases and J by 7 bases. The CDR3 totals 14 residues. In DNA, the CDR3 is TGTGCCAGCAGTTTTCTAGCGGGGGGTAATACGCAGTATTTT. It translates to CASSFLAGGNTQYF.

This clonotype has a handful of counts. This rearrangement joins TRBV20-1 to TRBJ2-1; TRBD1 is a possible D gene (5 bases). CDR1 and CDR2 from the germline V gene are DFQATT and SNEGSKA (reference sequence). Trimming cost V 7 bases and J 8 bases, with 18 bases left between them. The CDR3 has 13 amino acids. The chain's CDR3 is CSVGAGNYDEQFF. The CDR3 bases are TGCAGTGTAGGGGCAGGGAATTACGATGAGCAGTTCTTC.

This rearrangement joins TRBV3-1 to TRBJ2-7; D tentatively reads TRBD1 or TRBD2 (5 bases each). Trimming left V 6 bases short and J 0 bases short, with 12 bases between. CDR1 LGHDT and CDR2 YNNKEL come from the germline V gene (reference sequence). The length of the CDR3 is 14 residues. The CDR3: CASRRGVNSYEQYF. The CDR3 bases are TGTGCCAGCAGGAGGGGCGTCAACTCCTACGAGCAGTACTTC.

This chain links TRBV29-1 with TRBJ2-1; 11 bases fit TRBD1. Germline values: CDR1 SQVTM, CDR2 ANQGSEA. The CDR3 covers 17 residues. V lost 0 bases to trimming and J lost 4 bases; unmatched junction nucleotides: 8. CDR3 amino acids: CSVEETDGQGAYNEQFF. Written as DNA, the CDR3 is TGCAGCGTTGAAGAGACGGACGGACAGGGGGCTTACAATGAGCAGTTCTTC.

The chain combines TRBV7-6 with TRBJ2-5; 10 bases match TRBD2. The CDR3 length is 14 residues. V shed 4 bases, J shed 4 bases, and the junction held 3 bases outside the gene matches. Germline values: CDR1 SGHVS, CDR2 FNYEAQ. CDR3 residues: CASSSIAGGETQYF. As DNA, the CDR3 is TGTGCCAGCAGCTCGATAGCGGGGGGAGAGACCCAGTACTTC.

This clonotype appeared a few times. A much larger clone lies a single base off, so this may be a read error. This rearrangement joins TRBV6-5 to TRBJ2-7; 7 positions agree with TRBD1. Looked up from germline, CDR1 is MNHEY and CDR2 is SVGAGI. V was pared by 2 bases and J by 1 base, with 2 bases of the junction left unmatched. The CDR3 is made up of 14 amino acids. The CDR3: CASSYKTGSYEQYF. The CDR3 DNA is TGTGCCAGCAGTTACAAGACAGGGTCCTACGAGCAGTACTTC.

This chain uses TRBV2 with TRBJ2-7; no firm D call. CDR1 and CDR2 (germline): SNHLY, FYNNEI. This CDR3 has 16 residues. The V and J ends lost 1 base and 0 bases respectively, with 13 bases between them. The CDR3 DNA is TGTGCCAGCAGTGAAGGCACAGCTCAATTCTCCTACGAGCAGTACTTC. This codes for CASSEGTAQFSYEQYF.

This clonotype has a count of ten or more. The V call is TRBV6-5, the J call TRBJ2-2, with 12 bases lining up with TRBD2. Germline CDR1 MNHEY, CDR2 SVGAGI. Trimming took 0 bases from V and 7 from J; bases not matched to a gene: 9. The CDR3 extends over 18 amino acids. The CDR3 here is CASSYSSTSGSVHGELFF. DNA for the CDR3: TGTGCCAGCAGTTACTCGTCGACTAGCGGGAGTGTACACGGGGAGCTGTTTTTT.

This clonotype was observed a few times. The chain couples TRBV27 to TRBJ2-7; D uncertain. Germline V gene data show CDR1 as MNHEY and CDR2 as SMNVEV (reference sequence). V was shortened by 3 bases and J by 2 bases, with 8 bases between the two germline ends. The CDR3 covers 13 residues. This chain's CDR3 is CASSFQVAYEQYF. CDR3 coding DNA: TGTGCCAGCAGTTTCCAGGTAGCCTACGAGCAGTACTTC.

In its sample, this clonotype was seen many times. The chain joins TRBV7-2 to TRBJ2-1; 8 nucleotides match TRBD1. Losses at the gene ends were 7 bases for V and 0 bases for J; bases not matched to a gene: 5. Germline V gene sequence: CDR1 SGHTA, CDR2 FQGNSA. CDR3 length equals 15 residues. The CDR3 is CASTRTGSSYNEQFF. DNA of the CDR3: TGTGCCAGCACTCGGACAGGGAGCTCCTACAATGAGCAGTTCTTC.

This chain connects TRBV29-1 to TRBJ2-2; 8 nucleotides line up with TRBD1. In germline, CDR1 is SQVTM, CDR2 ANQGSEA. V shed 4 bases, J shed 4 bases, and the junction held 5 bases outside the gene matches. The CDR3 runs to 14 residues. CDR3 region: CSVVGTGRTGELFF. In nucleotides, the CDR3 is TGCAGCGTTGTTGGGACAGGACGCACCGGGGAGCTGTTTTTT.

This rearrangement joins TRBV10-1 to TRBJ2-3; TRBD1 aligns across 9 bases. The germline V gene has CDR1 WNHNN and CDR2 SYGVQD (reference sequence). Trimming removed 2 bases from V and 5 bases from J; junction bases left unmatched: 8. This CDR3 spans 16 amino acids. DNA for the CDR3: TGCGCCAGCAGTGAGCAGACAGGGGGTCCGAGAGATACGCAGTATTTT. Its translation: CASSEQTGGPRDTQYF.

This chain connects TRBV21-1 to TRBJ2-7; the table's D call, TRBD2, was not checked against the DNA. TRBV21-1 is labeled a pseudogene. The CDR3 runs to 16 residues. This CDR3 reads CASSKEKRGTSYEQYF. CDR3 bases: TGTGCCAGCAGCAAAGAGAAGCGGGGAACCTCCTACGAGCAGTACTTC.

The V and J genes are TRBV20-1 and TRBJ2-1; 12 bases fit TRBD2. This CDR3 comprises 17 residues. The germline V gene has CDR1 DFQATT and CDR2 SNEGSKA (reference sequence). V shed 2 bases, J shed 4 bases, and the junction held 9 bases outside the gene matches. CDR3 in amino acids: CSARSGLAGGPYNEQFF. CDR3 coding DNA: TGCAGTGCTAGATCTGGCCTAGCGGGAGGGCCATACAATGAGCAGTTCTTC.

The chain has TRBV24-1 and TRBJ2-1; D gene unclear. Germline values: CDR1 KGHDR, CDR2 SFDVKD. The V end lost 5 bases, the J end lost 7 bases, and 14 bases lay between the germline ends. The CDR3 loop spans 14 amino acids. The CDR3 nucleotides read TGTGCCACCAGTGCCCCCGGCCAGCAGAATGAGCAGTTCTTC. Encoded protein: CATSAPGQQNEQFF.

This clonotype was detected ten times or more. The chain combines TRBV20-1 with TRBJ2-4; D is unresolved. The CDR3 totals 13 residues. The V gene lost 3 bases and the J gene lost 0 bases, with 6 bases spanning the gap. Germline lookup yields CDR1 DFQATT and CDR2 SNEGSKA (reference sequence). The CDR3 reads CSASSIAKNIQYF. The CDR3, as DNA: TGCAGTGCTAGTTCTATAGCCAAAAACATTCAGTACTTC.